These 22 T cell receptor beta chains were all obtained from the same sample, sequenced in a study of blood T cells in healthy people across ages. A J-beta primer mix and a sample-barcoded 5' primer were used in a second PCR of roughly 6 to 12 cycles. TCRdb reanalysed the 5' RACE reads using MiXCR and keeps one entry per CDR3 protein. There are about 570,000 distinct CDR3 sequences in the sample; about 26% occur only once, and around a sixth lies in the top ten. Sequenced material: blood. The receptors were sampled from a woman aged 65 to 85 in good health.

V is TRBV5-1 and J is TRBJ1-1, with a weak D call TRBD1 (6 bases). Germline V gene sequence: CDR1 SGHRS, CDR2 YFSETQ. V was cut by 4 bases and J by 4 bases, with 14 bases left in between. This CDR3 spans 14 amino acids. CDR3 nucleotide sequence: TGCGCCAGCAGCGGGGAACAGGGTTTCACTGAAGCTTTCTTT. Translation gives CASSGEQGFTEAFF.

This clonotype was picked up a small number of times. V usage is TRBV7-9 and J usage is TRBJ2-7, with 7 nucleotides matching TRBD1. V shed 8 bases, J shed 1 base, and the junction held 2 bases outside the gene matches. Germline V gives CDR1 SEHNR, CDR2 FQNEAQ (reference sequence). The CDR3 extends over 12 amino acids. As DNA, the CDR3 is TGTGCCAGCGGGACAGCATCCTACGAGCAGTACTTC. Translating it yields CASGTASYEQYF.

Regarding this clonotype: At one end, the junction sequence differs from germline, possibly due to a read error. This chain's CDR3 is CSADGGPWGATNERLFF. The DNA for the CDR3 is TGCAGTGCTGATGGGGGCCCCTGGGGAGCAACTAATGAAAGACTGTTTTTT. The V call is TRBV20-1, the J call TRBJ1-4; tentative D call: TRBD1 (6 bases). This CDR3 has 17 residues. Germline CDR1 DFQATT, CDR2 SNEGSKA (reference sequence).

The V and J genes are TRBV24-1 and TRBJ2-1; D gene unclear. The V gene's germline CDR1 is KGHDR and CDR2 SFDVKD. The CDR3 is 12 residues long. Deletions cut 10 bases from V and 5 bases from J, with 11 bases between. CDR3 DNA: TGTGCCACGGGCACATGGGACAATGAGCAGTTCTTC. The encoded protein is CATGTWDNEQFF.

This rearrangement joins TRBV20-1 to TRBJ2-3, with D maybe TRBD2 (6 bases). The CDR3 runs 14 residues. Per germline, CDR1 DFQATT and CDR2 SNEGSKA (reference sequence). V lost 4 bases and J lost 2, with 13 bases in between. The CDR3: CSAKLRGYTDTQYF. DNA for the CDR3: TGCAGTGCTAAGCTCCGGGGGTACACAGATACGCAGTATTTT.

The rearrangement uses TRBV12-3 or TRBV12-4 and TRBJ2-3; TRBD2 agrees at 13 bases. Losses at the gene ends were 6 bases for V and 3 bases for J; bases not matched to a gene: 3. The CDR3 is 15 residues long. The CDR3 sequence is CASRVTSGGTDTQYF. Here the CDR3 DNA reads TGTGCCAGCAGAGTGACTAGCGGGGGGACAGATACGCAGTATTTT.

The sample holds many counts of this clonotype. This chain links TRBV12-3 or TRBV12-4 with TRBJ2-5, with no clear D. The CDR3 has 12 amino acids. Trimming removed 6 bases at V and 4 bases at J, with 9 bases between. The chain's CDR3 is CASSQWGETQYF. The CDR3 region has the DNA TGTGCCAGCAGCCAGTGGGGAGAGACCCAGTACTTC.

The rearrangement uses TRBV3-1 and TRBJ1-5; no definite D call. The V and J ends lost 3 bases and 2 bases respectively, with 8 bases between them. CDR3 size: 14 residues. Germline CDR1 LGHDT, CDR2 YNNKEL (reference sequence). In DNA form, the CDR3 reads TGTGCCAGCAGCCATAGGAATGGCAATCAGCCCCAGCATTTT. Translated, it gives CASSHRNGNQPQHF.

The CDR3 loop is CASSLDRALGIQYF. The DNA for the CDR3 is TGTGCCAGCAGCTTAGATAGGGCCCTCGGCATTCAGTACTTC. This chain joins TRBV11-1 and TRBJ2-4; no clear D gene. CDR1 is SGHAT, CDR2 FQDESV, per germline (reference sequence). This CDR3 contains 14 residues. V was cut by 1 base and J by 9 bases, with 13 bases left in between.

The rearrangement links TRBV5-1 to TRBJ1-5, with TRBD1 identical over 7 bases. CDR1 and CDR2 (germline): SGHRS, YFSETQ. This CDR3 has 14 amino acids. J lost 3 bases, V lost 4 bases, and 4 bases had no gene match. The CDR3 DNA reads TGCGCCAGCAGCCCGGGACAGCTCAATCAGCCCCAGCATTTT. Its protein product is CASSPGQLNQPQHF.

A single count supports this clonotype. The chain is built from TRBV2 and TRBJ2-1; 9 bases agree with TRBD2. The germline gives CDR1 SNHLY, CDR2 FYNNEI. The CDR3 has 14 amino acids. V lost 7 bases, J lost 4 bases, and 5 bases stayed unmatched. CDR3 in amino acids: CASKGSGRYNEQFF. The CDR3, as DNA: TGTGCCAGCAAGGGTAGCGGGAGATACAATGAGCAGTTCTTC.

This clonotype was counted only a few times. This sequence joins TRBV7-9 and TRBJ1-1; 8 nucleotides match TRBD1. The CDR3 sequence is 15 residues long. In germline, CDR1 is SEHNR, CDR2 FQNEAQ (reference sequence). Trimming removed 5 bases from V and 2 bases from J; junction bases left unmatched: 7. CDR3 loop: CASSRRDRHNTEAFF. CDR3 DNA sequence: TGTGCCAGCAGCCGAAGGGACAGGCATAACACTGAAGCTTTCTTT.

This clonotype was detected a few times. The V call is TRBV20-1, the J call TRBJ2-5; D gene uncertain. The assigned J gene may be wrong: the sequence end matches TRBJ2-1 better. The CDR3 has 11 amino acids. Per the germline V gene, CDR1 is DFQATT and CDR2 is SNEGSKA (reference sequence). This CDR3 is CSARRLHEQFF. In nucleotides, the CDR3 is TGCAGTGCTAGGAGACTTCATGAGCAGTTCTTC.

V gene TRBV29-1 combines with J gene TRBJ1-4; D is possibly TRBD1 (5 bases). CDR1 is SQVTM and CDR2 is ANQGSEA in the germline V gene. The CDR3 covers 12 residues. V was cut by 0 bases and J by 8 bases, with 7 bases left in between. CDR3 in DNA: TGCAGCGTTGAAGATGGGGGAGAAAAACTGTTTTTT. It yields the protein CSVEDGGEKLFF.

This clonotype turned up a few times. V is TRBV20-1 and J is TRBJ2-5; TRBD1 agrees at 9 bases. Germline lookup yields CDR1 DFQATT and CDR2 SNEGSKA (reference sequence). Germline trimming cut 6 bases from V and 7 bases from J; bases unmatched to any gene: 9. The CDR3 covers 13 residues. CDR3 region: CSAHIQGAPTQYF. DNA for the CDR3: TGCAGTGCGCATATACAGGGGGCTCCGACCCAGTACTTC.

In its sample, this clonotype was seen a few times. The J gene is TRBJ2-7, the V gene TRBV4-3; D is unclear. Trimming stripped 0 bases from V and 12 bases from J, with 18 bases between. CDR1 and CDR2 from the germline V gene are LGHNA and YSLEER. The CDR3 has 14 amino acids. CDR3 DNA: TGCGCCAGCAGCCAAGACCCCTCGACTCGGAAGTGGTACTTC. This translates into CASSQDPSTRKWYF.

This sequence joins TRBV29-1 and TRBJ2-7; a possible D gene is TRBD1 (6 bases). V was trimmed by 5 bases and J by 2 bases, leaving 10 bases between them. The CDR3 has 12 residues. In germline, CDR1 is SQVTM, CDR2 ANQGSEA. As DNA, the CDR3 is TGCAGCGTTACTCAGGGGACCTACGAGCAGTACTTC. Translation gives CSVTQGTYEQYF.

CDR3 sequence reads: CASSPRTGTAKETQYF. Written as DNA, the CDR3 is TGTGCCAGCAGCCCGCGAACCGGGACGGCCAAAGAGACCCAGTACTTC. The chain combines TRBV13 with TRBJ2-5; D could derive from TRBD1 or TRBD2 (5 bases each). Germline assignment: CDR1 PRHDT and CDR2 FYEKMQ (reference sequence). The ends were cut back, 5 bases at V and 3 bases at J, with 19 bases in the middle. CDR3 length: 16 amino acids.

This chain connects TRBV7-2 to TRBJ2-2; D uncertain. Between the trimmed V and J ends, which lost 4 bases and 5 bases, there was a span of 11 bases. Germline V gene data show CDR1 as SGHTA and CDR2 as FQGNSA. CDR3 length: 14 amino acids. In nucleotides, the CDR3 is TGTGCCAGCAGCTCTAACTCAGCTACCGGGGAGCTGTTTTTT. Translation: CASSSNSATGELFF.

The sample holds a few counts of this clonotype. This sequence joins TRBV20-1 and TRBJ2-1; D is perhaps TRBD2 (6 bases). The CDR3 runs to 12 residues. Looked up from germline, CDR1 is DFQATT and CDR2 is SNEGSKA (reference sequence). The V gene lost 2 bases and the J gene lost 12 bases, with 14 bases spanning the gap. In DNA form, the CDR3 reads TGCAGTGCTAGATCCGGGGGAACTGGGCAGTTCTTC. Encoded protein: CSARSGGTGQFF.

Only a few counts were recorded for this clonotype. The J gene is TRBJ2-3, the V gene TRBV12-3 or TRBV12-4, with D possibly called TRBD1 or TRBD2 (5 bases each). V was trimmed by 6 bases and J by 2 bases, leaving 15 bases between them. The CDR3 has 15 amino acids. Here the CDR3 DNA reads TGTGCCAGCAGCCCGGGACCGATGCACACAGATACGCAGTATTTT. The encoded protein is CASSPGPMHTDTQYF.

This clonotype was observed a few times. V gene TRBV7-2 combines with J gene TRBJ2-5; D not certain. There are 14 residues in the CDR3. The germline gives CDR1 SGHTA, CDR2 FQGNSA. V was cut by 5 bases and J by 1 base, with 11 bases left in between. CDR3 protein: CASSLGPFQETQYF. The CDR3 bases are TGTGCCAGCAGCCTCGGACCTTTCCAAGAGACCCAGTACTTC.